Below, 9 T cell receptor beta chains from the same sample are listed, as sequenced in a study of T-cell memory formation after mild COVID-19. TCRdb passed the 5' RACE reads through MiXCR, listing each CDR3 protein once. Among over 130,000 distinct CDR3 sequences listed, around 15% were seen once. Sequencing was carried out using PBMCs or a T cell subset sorted from them (not recorded which). Source of these receptors: an adult woman who had mild COVID-19 (a few samples of this study predate the infection). Cell type and time point are not known.

This clonotype was recorded at least ten times. The CDR3 sequence: CASSQEISGGASPGELFF. DNA of the CDR3: TGTGCCAGCAGCCAAGAAATTAGCGGGGGGGCGTCCCCCGGGGAGCTGTTTTTT. This chain connects TRBV3-1 to TRBJ2-2; 11 bases fit TRBD2. J was trimmed by 6 bases and V by 0 bases; bases with no gene match: 9. The CDR3 runs to 18 residues. CDR1 is LGHDT and CDR2 is YNNKEL in the germline V gene (reference sequence).

V gene TRBV4-1 combines with J gene TRBJ1-2; 8 nucleotides align to TRBD1. The CDR3 has 18 amino acids. J gave up 5 bases and V 1 base, and 15 bases lay outside the gene matches. Germline V CDR1 and CDR2: MGHRA, YSYEKL. The CDR3 is CASSQGGAGTGPAYGYTF. Here the CDR3 DNA reads TGCGCCAGCAGCCAAGGGGGTGCCGGGACAGGCCCGGCTTATGGCTACACCTTC.

This chain links TRBV3-1 with TRBJ2-3; TRBD2 is a possible D gene (6 bases). The V gene's germline CDR1 is LGHDT and CDR2 YNNKEL (reference sequence). The CDR3 length is 13 residues. The V gene lost 10 bases and the J gene lost 2 bases, with 13 bases spanning the gap. CDR3 amino acids: CATLGTVTDTQYF. The CDR3 DNA reads TGTGCCACCCTCGGGACTGTCACAGATACGCAGTATTTT.

CDR3 sequence: CASSAPWGSEETQYF. Written as DNA, the CDR3 is TGTGCCAGCAGCGCGCCCTGGGGAAGTGAAGAGACCCAGTACTTC. V and J are TRBV5-6 and TRBJ2-5; D unresolved. The CDR3 is made up of 15 amino acids. In germline, CDR1 is SGHDT, CDR2 YYEEEE. V was shortened by 4 bases and J by 3 bases, with 16 bases between the two germline ends.

This clonotype was detected a few times. This rearrangement joins TRBV5-1 to TRBJ2-3; D gene uncertain. This CDR3 comprises 13 residues. Germline CDR1 SGHRS, CDR2 YFSETQ. V was cut by 1 base and J by 0 bases, with 3 bases left in between. CDR3 bases: TGCGCCAGCAGCTTGAGGAGCACAGATACGCAGTATTTT. This translates into CASSLRSTDTQYF.

This rearrangement joins TRBV10-2 to TRBJ2-7, with D uncertain. The CDR3 length is 16 residues. V was trimmed by 0 bases and J by 0 bases, leaving 12 bases between them. CDR1 is WSHSY and CDR2 is SAAADI in the germline V gene. The CDR3 DNA follows: TGCGCCAGCAGTGAGTCACGGCTGGCCAGCTCCTACGAGCAGTACTTC. Its translation is CASSESRLASSYEQYF.

This clonotype has only a few counts. The chain couples TRBV25-1 to TRBJ2-1; D is possibly TRBD2 (6 bases). V was shortened by 6 bases and J by 0 bases, with 9 bases between the two germline ends. The germline V gene has CDR1 MGHDK and CDR2 SYGVNS. The CDR3 has 14 residues. The CDR3 coding sequence is TGTGCCAGCAGGCGGGGAAGCTCCTACAATGAGCAGTTCTTC. It codes for CASRRGSSYNEQFF.

The chain has TRBV27 and TRBJ2-7; 13 positions agree with TRBD2. The ends lost 5 bases at V and 6 bases at J; junction bases unmatched: 7. Looked up from germline, CDR1 is MNHEY and CDR2 is SMNVEV (reference sequence). The CDR3 has 15 amino acids. The CDR3: CASSPMTSGRPEQYF. The CDR3 nucleotides read TGTGCCAGCAGTCCTATGACTAGCGGGAGGCCCGAGCAGTACTTC.

This clonotype occurred a few times. The J gene is TRBJ2-1, the V gene TRBV6-2 or TRBV6-3; weak D call: TRBD2 (6 bases). This CDR3 has 15 residues. Germline V gene lookup returns CDR1 MNHEY and CDR2 SVGEGT. V dropped 6 bases and J dropped 7 bases, with 19 bases sitting between them. In nucleotides, the CDR3 is TGTGCCAGCAGAACGGGAGAGGAAGGGGTAAATGAGCAGTTCTTC. Encoded protein: CASRTGEEGVNEQFF.